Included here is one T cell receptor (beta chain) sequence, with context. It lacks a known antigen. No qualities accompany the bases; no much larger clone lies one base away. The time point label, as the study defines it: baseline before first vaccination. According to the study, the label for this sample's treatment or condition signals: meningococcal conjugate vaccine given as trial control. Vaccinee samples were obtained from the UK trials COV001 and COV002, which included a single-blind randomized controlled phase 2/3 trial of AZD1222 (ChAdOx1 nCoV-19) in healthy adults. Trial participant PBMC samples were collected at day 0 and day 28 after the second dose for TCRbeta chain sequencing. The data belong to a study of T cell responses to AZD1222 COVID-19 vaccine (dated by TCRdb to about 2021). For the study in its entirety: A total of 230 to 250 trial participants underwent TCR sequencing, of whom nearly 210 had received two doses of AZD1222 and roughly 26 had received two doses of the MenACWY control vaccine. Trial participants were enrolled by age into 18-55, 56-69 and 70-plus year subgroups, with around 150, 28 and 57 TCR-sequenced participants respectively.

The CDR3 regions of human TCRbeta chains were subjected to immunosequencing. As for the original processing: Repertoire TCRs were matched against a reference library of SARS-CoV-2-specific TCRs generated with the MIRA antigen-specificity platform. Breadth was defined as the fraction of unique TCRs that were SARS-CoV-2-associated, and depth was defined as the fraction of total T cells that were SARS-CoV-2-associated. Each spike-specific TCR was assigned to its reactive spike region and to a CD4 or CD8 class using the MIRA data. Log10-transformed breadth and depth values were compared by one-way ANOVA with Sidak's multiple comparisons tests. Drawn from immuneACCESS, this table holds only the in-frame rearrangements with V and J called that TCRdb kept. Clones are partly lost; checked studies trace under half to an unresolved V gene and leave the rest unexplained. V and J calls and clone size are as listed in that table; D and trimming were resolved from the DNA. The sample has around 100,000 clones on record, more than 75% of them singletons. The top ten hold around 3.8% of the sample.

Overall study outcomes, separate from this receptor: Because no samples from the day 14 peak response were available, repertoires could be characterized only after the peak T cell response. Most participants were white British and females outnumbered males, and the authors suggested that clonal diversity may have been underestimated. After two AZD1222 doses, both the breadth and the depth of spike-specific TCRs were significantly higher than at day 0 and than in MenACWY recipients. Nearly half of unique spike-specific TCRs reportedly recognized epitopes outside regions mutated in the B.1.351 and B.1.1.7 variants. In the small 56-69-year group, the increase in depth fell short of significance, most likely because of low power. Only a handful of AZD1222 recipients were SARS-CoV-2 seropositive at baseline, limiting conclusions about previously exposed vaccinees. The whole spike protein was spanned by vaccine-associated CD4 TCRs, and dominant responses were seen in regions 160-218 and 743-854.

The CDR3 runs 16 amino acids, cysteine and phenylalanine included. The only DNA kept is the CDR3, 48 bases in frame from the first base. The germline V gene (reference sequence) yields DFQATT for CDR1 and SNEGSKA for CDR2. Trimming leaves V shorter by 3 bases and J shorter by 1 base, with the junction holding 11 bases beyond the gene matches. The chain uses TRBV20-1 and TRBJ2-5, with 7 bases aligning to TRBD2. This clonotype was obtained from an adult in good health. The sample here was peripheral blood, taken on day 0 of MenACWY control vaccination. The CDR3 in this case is CSASPFASGIQETQYF. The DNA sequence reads TGCAGTGCTAGTCCTTTTGCTAGCGGAATCCAAGAGACCCAGTACTTC.